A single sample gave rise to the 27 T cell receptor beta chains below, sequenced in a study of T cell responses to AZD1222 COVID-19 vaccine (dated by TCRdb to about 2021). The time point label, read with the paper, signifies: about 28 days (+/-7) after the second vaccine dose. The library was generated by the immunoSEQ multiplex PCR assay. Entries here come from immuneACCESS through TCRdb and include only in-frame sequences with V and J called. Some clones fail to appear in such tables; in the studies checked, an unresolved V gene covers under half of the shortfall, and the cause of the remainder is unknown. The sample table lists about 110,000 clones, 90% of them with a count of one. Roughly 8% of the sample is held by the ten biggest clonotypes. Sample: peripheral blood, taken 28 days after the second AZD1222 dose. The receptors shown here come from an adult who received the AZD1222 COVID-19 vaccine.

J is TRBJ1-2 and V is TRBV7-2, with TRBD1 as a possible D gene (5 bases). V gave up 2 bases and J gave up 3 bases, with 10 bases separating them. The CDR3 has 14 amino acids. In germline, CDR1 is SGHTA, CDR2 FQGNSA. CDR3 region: CASSLSQGDYGYTF. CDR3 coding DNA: TGTGCCAGCAGCTTATCCCAGGGAGACTATGGCTACACCTTC.

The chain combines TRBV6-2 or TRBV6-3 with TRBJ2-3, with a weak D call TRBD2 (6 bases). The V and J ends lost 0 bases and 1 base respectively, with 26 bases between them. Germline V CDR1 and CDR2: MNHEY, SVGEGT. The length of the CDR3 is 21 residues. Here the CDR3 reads CASSYSTAGRLRGAGTDTQYF. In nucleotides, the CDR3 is TGTGCCAGCAGTTACTCGACGGCGGGACGTCTTCGCGGGGCGGGCACAGATACGCAGTATTTT.

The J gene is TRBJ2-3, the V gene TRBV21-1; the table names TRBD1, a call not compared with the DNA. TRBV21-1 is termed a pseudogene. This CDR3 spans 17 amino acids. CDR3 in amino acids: CASSKRFGTDTDDTQYF. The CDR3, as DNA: TGTGCCAGCAGCAAAAGGTTCGGGACAGACACAGACGATACGCAGTATTTT.

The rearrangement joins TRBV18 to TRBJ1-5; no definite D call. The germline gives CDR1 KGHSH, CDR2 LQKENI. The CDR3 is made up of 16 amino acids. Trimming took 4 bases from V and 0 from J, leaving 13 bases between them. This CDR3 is CASSLSGPYSNQPQHF. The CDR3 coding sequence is TGTGCCAGCTCACTTAGCGGGCCCTATAGCAATCAGCCCCAGCATTTT.

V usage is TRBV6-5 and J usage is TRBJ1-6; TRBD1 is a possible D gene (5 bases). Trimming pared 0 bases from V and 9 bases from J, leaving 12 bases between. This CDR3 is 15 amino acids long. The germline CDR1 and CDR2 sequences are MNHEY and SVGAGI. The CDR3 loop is CASSYSRDGGSPLHF. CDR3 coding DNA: TGTGCCAGCAGTTACTCACGGGATGGGGGTTCACCCCTCCACTTT.

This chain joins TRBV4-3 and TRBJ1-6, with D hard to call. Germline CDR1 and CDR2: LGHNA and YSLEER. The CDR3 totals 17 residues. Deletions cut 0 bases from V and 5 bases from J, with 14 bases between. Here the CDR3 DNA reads TGCGCCAGCAGCCAAGATCTCGGTGTGTGGAATAATTCACCCCTCCACTTT. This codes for CASSQDLGVWNNSPLHF.

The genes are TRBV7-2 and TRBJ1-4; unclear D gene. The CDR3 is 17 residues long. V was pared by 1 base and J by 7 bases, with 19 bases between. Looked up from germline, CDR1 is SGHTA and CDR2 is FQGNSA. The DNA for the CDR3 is TGTGCCAGCAGCTTAGGATGGGGTAGTAATAAGGTTGAAAAACTGTTTTTT. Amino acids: CASSLGWGSNKVEKLFF.

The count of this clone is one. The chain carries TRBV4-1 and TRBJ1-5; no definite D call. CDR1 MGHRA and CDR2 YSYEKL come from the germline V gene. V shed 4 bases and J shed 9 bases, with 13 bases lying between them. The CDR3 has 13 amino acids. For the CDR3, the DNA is TGCGCCAGCAGCCTCCCCGGGAGGTTGCCCCAGCATTTT. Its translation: CASSLPGRLPQHF.

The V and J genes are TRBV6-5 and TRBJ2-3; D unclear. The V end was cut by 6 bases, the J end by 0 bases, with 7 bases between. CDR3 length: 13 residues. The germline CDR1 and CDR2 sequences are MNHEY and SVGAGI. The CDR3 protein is CASRWDSTDTQYF. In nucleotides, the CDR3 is TGTGCCAGCAGGTGGGATAGCACAGATACGCAGTATTTT.

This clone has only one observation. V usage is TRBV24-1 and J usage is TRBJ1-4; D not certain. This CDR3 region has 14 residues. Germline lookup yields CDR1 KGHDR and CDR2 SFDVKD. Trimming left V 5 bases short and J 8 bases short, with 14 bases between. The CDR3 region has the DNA TGTGCCACCAGTGCGTCAGGCGAAGGCGAAAAACTGTTTTTT. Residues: CATSASGEGEKLFF.

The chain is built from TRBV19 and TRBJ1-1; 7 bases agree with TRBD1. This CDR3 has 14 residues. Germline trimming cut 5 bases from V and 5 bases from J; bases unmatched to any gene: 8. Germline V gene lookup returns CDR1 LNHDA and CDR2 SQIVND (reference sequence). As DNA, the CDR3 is TGTGCCAGTAGTTCCCGGACAGGTCCAACTGAAGCTTTCTTT. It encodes CASSSRTGPTEAFF.

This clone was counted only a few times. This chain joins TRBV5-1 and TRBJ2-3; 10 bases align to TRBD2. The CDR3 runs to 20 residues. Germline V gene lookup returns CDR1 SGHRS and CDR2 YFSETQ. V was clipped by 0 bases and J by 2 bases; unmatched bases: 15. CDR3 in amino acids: CASSLARWELAGENTDTQYF. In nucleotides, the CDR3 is TGCGCCAGCAGCTTGGCCAGGTGGGAGCTAGCGGGAGAGAACACAGATACGCAGTATTTT.

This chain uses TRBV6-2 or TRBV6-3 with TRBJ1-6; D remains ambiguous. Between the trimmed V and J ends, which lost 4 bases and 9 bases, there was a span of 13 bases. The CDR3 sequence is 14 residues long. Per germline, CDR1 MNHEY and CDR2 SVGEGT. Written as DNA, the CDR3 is TGTGCCAGCAGTTTCCCCTCGGAGGGTTCACCCCTCCACTTT. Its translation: CASSFPSEGSPLHF.

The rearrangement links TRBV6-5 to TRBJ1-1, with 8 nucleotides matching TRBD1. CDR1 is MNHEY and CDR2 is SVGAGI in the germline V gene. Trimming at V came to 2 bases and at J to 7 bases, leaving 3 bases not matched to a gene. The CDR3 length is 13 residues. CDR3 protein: CASSYLGQGEAFF. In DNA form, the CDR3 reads TGTGCCAGCAGTTACCTAGGACAGGGTGAAGCTTTCTTT.

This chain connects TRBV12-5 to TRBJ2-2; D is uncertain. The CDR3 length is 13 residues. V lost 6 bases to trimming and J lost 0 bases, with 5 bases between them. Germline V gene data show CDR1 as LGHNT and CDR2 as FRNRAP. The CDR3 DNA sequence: TGTGCTAGTGGCGTATCGAACACCGGGGAGCTGTTTTTT. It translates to CASGVSNTGELFF.

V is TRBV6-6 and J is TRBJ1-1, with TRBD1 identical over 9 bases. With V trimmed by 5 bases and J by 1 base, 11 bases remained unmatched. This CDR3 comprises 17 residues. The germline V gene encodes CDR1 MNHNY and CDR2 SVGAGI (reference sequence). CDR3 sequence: CASSRPGTGKGNTEAFF. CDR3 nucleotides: TGTGCCAGCAGTCGACCCGGGACAGGGAAAGGGAACACTGAAGCTTTCTTT.

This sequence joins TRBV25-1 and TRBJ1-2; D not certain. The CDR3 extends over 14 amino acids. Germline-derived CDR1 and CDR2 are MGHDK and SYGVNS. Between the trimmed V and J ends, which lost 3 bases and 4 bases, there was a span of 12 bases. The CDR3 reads CASSEGGWIYGYTF. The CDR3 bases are TGTGCCAGCAGTGAGGGAGGGTGGATCTATGGCTACACCTTC.

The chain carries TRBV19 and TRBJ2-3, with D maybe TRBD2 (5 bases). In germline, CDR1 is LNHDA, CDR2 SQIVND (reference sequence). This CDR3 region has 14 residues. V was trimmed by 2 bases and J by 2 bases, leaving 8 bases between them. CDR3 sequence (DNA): TGTGCCAGTAGTATATCTAGCCTCACAGATACGCAGTATTTT. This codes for CASSISSLTDTQYF.

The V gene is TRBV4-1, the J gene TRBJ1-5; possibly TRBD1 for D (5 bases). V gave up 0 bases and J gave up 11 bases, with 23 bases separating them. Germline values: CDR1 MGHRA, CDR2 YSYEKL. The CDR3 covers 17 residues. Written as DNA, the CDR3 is TGCGCCAGCAGCCAAGATGCTGGGGGTCTTCTTGGGCGGTCCCAGCATTTT. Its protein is CASSQDAGGLLGRSQHF.

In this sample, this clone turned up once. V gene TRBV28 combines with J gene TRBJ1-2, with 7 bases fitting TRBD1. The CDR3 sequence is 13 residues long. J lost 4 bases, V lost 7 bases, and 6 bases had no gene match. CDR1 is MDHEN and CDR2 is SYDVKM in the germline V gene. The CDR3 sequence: CASTKDRAYGYTF. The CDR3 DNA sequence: TGTGCCAGCACCAAAGACAGGGCCTATGGCTACACCTTC.

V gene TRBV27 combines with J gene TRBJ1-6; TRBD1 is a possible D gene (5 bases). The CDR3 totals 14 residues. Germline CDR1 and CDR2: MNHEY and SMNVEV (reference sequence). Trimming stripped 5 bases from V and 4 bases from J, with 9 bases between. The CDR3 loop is CASSPRQYNSPLHF. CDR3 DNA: TGTGCCAGCAGTCCCCGACAGTATAATTCACCCCTCCACTTT.

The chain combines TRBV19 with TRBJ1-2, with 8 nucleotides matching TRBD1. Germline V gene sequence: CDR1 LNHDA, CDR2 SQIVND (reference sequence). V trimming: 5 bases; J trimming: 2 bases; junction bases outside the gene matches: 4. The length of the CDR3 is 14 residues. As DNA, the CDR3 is TGTGCCAGTAGTCGGACAGGGACGAACTATGGCTACACCTTC. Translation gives CASSRTGTNYGYTF.

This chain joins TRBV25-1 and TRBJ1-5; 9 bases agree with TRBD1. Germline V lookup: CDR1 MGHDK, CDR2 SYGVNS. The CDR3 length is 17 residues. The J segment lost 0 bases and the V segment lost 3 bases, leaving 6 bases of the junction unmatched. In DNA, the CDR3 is TGTGCCAGCAGTGACGTGGGACAGGGAGATAGCAATCAGCCCCAGCATTTT. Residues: CASSDVGQGDSNQPQHF.

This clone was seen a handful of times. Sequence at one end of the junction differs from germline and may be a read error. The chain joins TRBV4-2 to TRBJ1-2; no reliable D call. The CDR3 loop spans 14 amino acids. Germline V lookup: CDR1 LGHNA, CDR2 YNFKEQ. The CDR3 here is CASSQGGREDGYTF. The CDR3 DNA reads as TGTGCCAGCAGTCAAGGAGGGAGAGAGGATGGCTACACCTTC.

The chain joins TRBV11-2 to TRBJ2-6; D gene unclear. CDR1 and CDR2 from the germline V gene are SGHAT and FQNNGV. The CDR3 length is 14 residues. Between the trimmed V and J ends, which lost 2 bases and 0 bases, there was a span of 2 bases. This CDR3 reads CASSLLSGANVLTF. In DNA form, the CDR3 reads TGTGCCAGCAGCTTACTCTCTGGGGCCAACGTCCTGACTTTC.

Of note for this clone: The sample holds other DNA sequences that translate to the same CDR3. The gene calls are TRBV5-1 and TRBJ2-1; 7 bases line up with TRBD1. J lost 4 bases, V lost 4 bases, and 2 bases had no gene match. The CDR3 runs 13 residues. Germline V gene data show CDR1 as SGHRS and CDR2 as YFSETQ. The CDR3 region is CASSLGQYNEQFF. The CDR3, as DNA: TGCGCCAGCAGCCTGGGACAGTACAATGAGCAGTTCTTC. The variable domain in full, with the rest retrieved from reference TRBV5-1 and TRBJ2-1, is KAGVTQTPRYLIKTRGQQVTLSCSPISGHRSVSWYQQTPGQGLQFLFEYFSETQRNKGNFPGRFSGRQFSNSRSEMNVSTLELGDSALYLCASSLGQYNEQFFGPGTRLTVL.

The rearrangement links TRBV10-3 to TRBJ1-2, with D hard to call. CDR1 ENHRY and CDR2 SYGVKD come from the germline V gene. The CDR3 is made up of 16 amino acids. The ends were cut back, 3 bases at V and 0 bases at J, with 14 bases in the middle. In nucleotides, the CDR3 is TGTGCCATCAGTGATTGGATGGCGGACTCTAACTATGGCTACACCTTC. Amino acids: CAISDWMADSNYGYTF.